These T cell receptor beta chains were read from a single sample in a study of blood T cell repertoires in COVID-19. Sequencing was performed with immunoSEQ multiplex PCR; in TCRdb, only in-frame clones are kept and a portion is missing. The sample has 35,000 to 50,000 clones, 85% seen once; the top ten hold roughly 4%. The sample taken for sequencing was peripheral blood. All receptors derive from a man in his fifties or sixties with acute or convalescent COVID-19. Each CDR3 is given with its conserved first and last residue. D genes are given only for firm matches. Only part of the rows carry a size: once, few, many, or a class if the clone is expanded.

v_gene: TRBV7-2
j_gene: TRBJ1-5
abundance: NA
d_gene: NA
len: 17
CDR3nt: TGTGCCAGCAGCATGGGGGCGGCCGCAGGGGTCAATCAGCCCCAGCATTTT
CDR3aa: CASSMGAAAGVNQPQHF

v_gene: TRBV29-1
j_gene: TRBJ2-7
abundance: NA
d_gene: NA
len: 14
CDR3nt: TGCAGCGTTACCGGGACTTGGGGCTCCTACGAGCAGTACTTC
CDR3aa: CSVTGTWGSYEQYF

v_gene: TRBV19
j_gene: TRBJ2-5
abundance: few
d_gene: TRBD1
len: 13
CDR3nt: TGTGCCAGTAGTATGGGGACAGGGGAGACCCAGTACTTC
CDR3aa: CASSMGTGETQYF

v_gene: TRBV28
j_gene: TRBJ2-1
abundance: NA
d_gene: TRBD2
len: 17
CDR3nt: TGTGCCAGCAGTTCTATCACCGGGACTAGGGCGGGCGGTGAGCAGTTCTTC
CDR3aa: CASSSITGTRAGGEQFF

v_gene: TRBV9
j_gene: TRBJ2-7
abundance: NA
d_gene: NA
len: 13
CDR3nt: TGTGCCAGCAGCGTAGGGAGCTCCTACGAGCAGTACTTC
CDR3aa: CASSVGSSYEQYF

v_gene: TRBV7-3
j_gene: TRBJ2-1
abundance: NA
d_gene: NA
len: 13
CDR3nt: TGTGCCAGCAGCCCCACAGGGTACGCTGAGCAGTTCTTC
CDR3aa: CASSPTGYAEQFF

v_gene: TRBV4-3
j_gene: TRBJ2-3
abundance: NA
d_gene: NA
len: 13
CDR3nt: TGCGCCAGCAGCCAACTCCCCTCGTATACGCAGTATTTT
CDR3aa: CASSQLPSYTQYF

v_gene: TRBV19
j_gene: TRBJ2-4
abundance: NA
d_gene: NA
len: 13
CDR3nt: TGTGCCAGTAACGAGGGCGCAGGAAACATTCAGTACTTC
CDR3aa: CASNEGAGNIQYF

v_gene: TRBV28
j_gene: TRBJ1-2
abundance: NA
d_gene: NA
len: 13
CDR3nt: TGTGCCAGCAGCCTCGGAGGGCTTGGGGGCTACACCTTC
CDR3aa: CASSLGGLGGYTF

v_gene: TRBV7-9
j_gene: TRBJ1-5
abundance: once
d_gene: NA
len: 13
CDR3nt: TGTGCCAGCACCGGGCTACAAGGCCAGCCCCAGCATTTT
CDR3aa: CASTGLQGQPQHF

v_gene: TRBV28
j_gene: TRBJ2-3
abundance: NA
d_gene: NA
len: 13
CDR3nt: TGTGCCAGCAGTTCGACTCTCACAGATACGCAGTATTTT
CDR3aa: CASSSTLTDTQYF

v_gene: TRBV10-3
j_gene: TRBJ2-3
abundance: NA
d_gene: TRBD1
len: 15
CDR3nt: TGTGCCATCAGTGAGCAGGACAGGGGTAGGGATACGCAGTATTTT
CDR3aa: CAISEQDRGRDTQYF

v_gene: TRBV5-1
j_gene: TRBJ1-6
abundance: NA
d_gene: NA
len: 13
CDR3nt: TGCGCCAGCAGCTTCGACAGTGATTCACCCCTCCACTTT
CDR3aa: CASSFDSDSPLHF

v_gene: TRBV6-6
j_gene: TRBJ2-7
abundance: NA
d_gene: NA
len: 14
CDR3nt: TGTGCCAGCAGTTTCCCCGGGAGCTCCTACGAGCAGTACTTC
CDR3aa: CASSFPGSSYEQYF

v_gene: TRBV29-1
j_gene: TRBJ1-1
abundance: NA
d_gene: NA
len: 11
CDR3nt: TGCAGCGGGGCAGAAAACACTGAAGCTTTCTTT
CDR3aa: CSGAENTEAFF

v_gene: TRBV6-1
j_gene: TRBJ2-1
abundance: NA
d_gene: NA
len: 16
CDR3nt: TGTGCCAGCAGTGAAAGGATAACGGGAGTGGGTTGTGAGCAGTTCTTC
CDR3aa: CASSERITGVGCEQFF

v_gene: TRBV28
j_gene: TRBJ2-2
abundance: NA
d_gene: NA
len: 14
CDR3nt: TGTGCCAGCAGTTGGGGGGGGCCCACCGGGGAGCTGTTTTTT
CDR3aa: CASSWGGPTGELFF

v_gene: TRBV29-1
j_gene: TRBJ1-1
abundance: NA
d_gene: NA
len: 13
CDR3nt: TGCAGCGCACAGGGTTTTTCGGTCACTGAAGCTTTCTTT
CDR3aa: CSAQGFSVTEAFF

v_gene: TRBV6-5
j_gene: TRBJ1-2
abundance: NA
d_gene: TRBD1
len: 15
CDR3nt: TGTGCCAGCAACGAGGACAGGGGGCAGAGCTATGGCTACACCTTC
CDR3aa: CASNEDRGQSYGYTF

v_gene: TRBV3-1/TRBV3-2
j_gene: TRBJ2-3
abundance: NA
d_gene: NA
len: 16
CDR3nt: TGTGCCAGCAGCCGAAGGGGCGGGACTAGCACAGATACGCAGTATTTT
CDR3aa: CASSRRGGTSTDTQYF

v_gene: TRBV9
j_gene: TRBJ2-2
abundance: NA
d_gene: TRBD2
len: 16
CDR3nt: TGTGCCAGCAGCGTCGGGCTAGCGGGAGTTACCGGGGAGCTGTTTTTT
CDR3aa: CASSVGLAGVTGELFF

v_gene: TRBV18
j_gene: TRBJ1-1
abundance: NA
d_gene: NA
len: 15
CDR3nt: TGTGCCAGCTCACTCGACTGGGGCAGGAACACTGAAGCTTTCTTT
CDR3aa: CASSLDWGRNTEAFF

v_gene: TRBV3-1/TRBV3-2
j_gene: TRBJ2-7
abundance: NA
d_gene: NA
len: 16
CDR3nt: TGTGCCAGCAGCCAAGATCTGAAAACAGGCACCTACGAGCAGTACTTC
CDR3aa: CASSQDLKTGTYEQYF

v_gene: TRBV18
j_gene: TRBJ2-5
abundance: NA
d_gene: TRBD1
len: 18
CDR3nt: TGTGCCAGCTCACCACCGGGTTCAGGGACAGGGGGCGCGAAGACCCAGTACTTC
CDR3aa: CASSPPGSGTGGAKTQYF

v_gene: TRBV10-1
j_gene: TRBJ2-3
abundance: NA
d_gene: NA
len: 15
CDR3nt: TGCGCCAGCAGTGAAAGGGGCCGGGGCACAGATACGCAGTATTTT
CDR3aa: CASSERGRGTDTQYF

v_gene: TRBV4-3
j_gene: TRBJ2-3
abundance: NA
d_gene: TRBD2
len: 18
CDR3nt: TGCGCCAGCAGCCAAGTTGCCCTAGCGGGGGCTAAAACTGATACGCAGTATTTT
CDR3aa: CASSQVALAGAKTDTQYF

v_gene: TRBV2
j_gene: TRBJ2-5
abundance: NA
d_gene: NA
len: 14
CDR3nt: TGTGCCAGCATTAAGGGGCTGAAAGGGGAGACCCAGTACTTC
CDR3aa: CASIKGLKGETQYF

v_gene: TRBV5-5
j_gene: TRBJ2-2
abundance: NA
d_gene: TRBD2
len: 16
CDR3nt: TGTGCCAGCAGCTTCCGTCTAGCGGGAGGGCTTCGGGAGCTGTTTTTT
CDR3aa: CASSFRLAGGLRELFF

v_gene: TRBV28
j_gene: TRBJ1-3
abundance: once
d_gene: NA
len: 14
CDR3nt: TGTGCCAGCAGCTTCAGGGCGGCTGGAAACACCATATATTTT
CDR3aa: CASSFRAAGNTIYF

v_gene: TRBV6-2/TRBV6-3
j_gene: TRBJ2-7
abundance: NA
d_gene: TRBD2
len: 16
CDR3nt: TGTGCCAGCAGCCGGACTAGCGGGGGGCCCTCCTACGAGCAGTACTTC
CDR3aa: CASSRTSGGPSYEQYF

v_gene: TRBV4-2
j_gene: TRBJ2-3
abundance: NA
d_gene: NA
len: 15
CDR3nt: TGTGCCAGCAGCCAAGTGGGAGATAGCACAGATACGCAGTATTTT
CDR3aa: CASSQVGDSTDTQYF

v_gene: TRBV5-1
j_gene: TRBJ1-5
abundance: NA
d_gene: TRBD1
len: 14
CDR3nt: TGCGCCAGCAGCTTCGGGACAGATGGTCAGCCCCAGCATTTT
CDR3aa: CASSFGTDGQPQHF

v_gene: TRBV11-2
j_gene: TRBJ2-1
abundance: few
d_gene: TRBD2
len: 13
CDR3nt: TGTGCCAGCAGGGCTAGCGGGGGAAATGAGCAGTTCTTC
CDR3aa: CASRASGGNEQFF

v_gene: TRBV5-6
j_gene: TRBJ1-5
abundance: few
d_gene: NA
len: 13
CDR3nt: TGTGCCAGCAGCTTGTCCGCGGATCAGCCCCAGCATTTT
CDR3aa: CASSLSADQPQHF

v_gene: TRBV9
j_gene: TRBJ2-2
abundance: NA
d_gene: TRBD1
len: 15
CDR3nt: TGTGCCAGCAGCGGATCACAGGGGGCCTACGGGGAGCTGTTTTTT
CDR3aa: CASSGSQGAYGELFF

v_gene: TRBV7-9
j_gene: TRBJ2-3
abundance: few
d_gene: NA
len: 15
CDR3nt: TGTGCCAGCACCAACACAGGGCTTGTCACAGATACGCAGTATTTT
CDR3aa: CASTNTGLVTDTQYF

v_gene: TRBV5-1
j_gene: TRBJ1-2
abundance: NA
d_gene: TRBD1
len: 13
CDR3nt: TGCGCCAGCAGCCAGGGACAGACCTATGGCTACACCTTC
CDR3aa: CASSQGQTYGYTF

v_gene: TRBV7-2
j_gene: TRBJ1-6
abundance: NA
d_gene: NA
len: 13
CDR3nt: TGTGCCAGCAGCTCCGACGGGGTTTCACCCCTCCACTTT
CDR3aa: CASSSDGVSPLHF

v_gene: TRBV5-6
j_gene: TRBJ2-3
abundance: NA
d_gene: NA
len: 16
CDR3nt: TGTGCCAGCAGCCCCCGTCGGGGGGCGGTCACAGATACGCAGTATTTT
CDR3aa: CASSPRRGAVTDTQYF

v_gene: TRBV18
j_gene: TRBJ1-3
abundance: NA
d_gene: NA
len: 18
CDR3nt: TGTGCCAGCTCATTGAAGGGGCGCAGCACCCACTCTGGAAACACCATATATTTT
CDR3aa: CASSLKGRSTHSGNTIYF

v_gene: TRBV7-3
j_gene: TRBJ2-1
abundance: NA
d_gene: NA
len: 14
CDR3nt: TGTGCCAGCAGCTTAGGAGGGGCTGGGAATGAGCAGTTCTTC
CDR3aa: CASSLGGAGNEQFF

v_gene: TRBV3-1/TRBV3-2
j_gene: TRBJ1-5
abundance: NA
d_gene: NA
len: 15
CDR3nt: TGTGCCAGCAGCCTGACTACAGGGACGGATCAGCCCCAGCATTTT
CDR3aa: CASSLTTGTDQPQHF

v_gene: TRBV28
j_gene: TRBJ2-7
abundance: NA
d_gene: NA
len: 12
CDR3nt: TGTGCCAGCAGTCCCGACAGCTACGAGCAGTACTTC
CDR3aa: CASSPDSYEQYF

v_gene: TRBV5-1
j_gene: TRBJ2-1
abundance: NA
d_gene: TRBD2
len: 16
CDR3nt: TGCGCCAGCAGCCTCGAGCGGGGGGGAAATTACAATGAGCAGTTCTTC
CDR3aa: CASSLERGGNYNEQFF

v_gene: TRBV7-2
j_gene: TRBJ1-2
abundance: NA
d_gene: TRBD1
len: 16
CDR3nt: TGTGCCAGCAGCTTAGGGACAGGGGGCCCTAACTATGGCTACACCTTC
CDR3aa: CASSLGTGGPNYGYTF

v_gene: TRBV5-6
j_gene: TRBJ2-7
abundance: NA
d_gene: TRBD2
len: 15
CDR3nt: TGTGCCAGCAGCTTGGGACTAGCGGCTTCCTACGAGCAGTACTTC
CDR3aa: CASSLGLAASYEQYF

v_gene: TRBV29-1
j_gene: TRBJ2-1
abundance: NA
d_gene: NA
len: 13
CDR3nt: TGCAGCGTACCTAAGAGCTCCTACAATGAGCAGTTCTTC
CDR3aa: CSVPKSSYNEQFF

v_gene: TRBV7-9
j_gene: TRBJ1-4
abundance: NA
d_gene: NA
len: 13
CDR3nt: TGTGCCAGCAGCCCAGGGGCAGTCGAAAAACTGTTTTTT
CDR3aa: CASSPGAVEKLFF

v_gene: TRBV6-5
j_gene: TRBJ1-4
abundance: NA
d_gene: NA
len: 15
CDR3nt: TGTGCCAGCCAAGAACCGGGACACGGGGCTGAAAAACTGTTTTTT
CDR3aa: CASQEPGHGAEKLFF

v_gene: TRBV7-9
j_gene: TRBJ1-3
abundance: once
d_gene: NA
len: 12
CDR3nt: TGTGCCAGCAGTCCAACGGGGAACACCATATATTTT
CDR3aa: CASSPTGNTIYF

v_gene: TRBV5-1
j_gene: TRBJ2-1
abundance: NA
d_gene: TRBD2
len: 18
CDR3nt: TGCGCCAGCAGCTTGGGGCCTATAGCGGGAGGCGGAAACAATGAGCAGTTCTTC
CDR3aa: CASSLGPIAGGGNNEQFF

v_gene: TRBV9
j_gene: TRBJ2-5
abundance: NA
d_gene: TRBD2
len: 16
CDR3nt: TGTGCCAGCAGCGTGGGGGGGCTAGCGGGTCGAGAGACCCAGTACTTC
CDR3aa: CASSVGGLAGRETQYF

v_gene: TRBV7-2
j_gene: TRBJ1-2
abundance: NA
d_gene: NA
len: 14
CDR3nt: TGTGCCAGCAGCTTAGCGTTACAGCGGACTGGCTACACCTTC
CDR3aa: CASSLALQRTGYTF

v_gene: TRBV6-2/TRBV6-3
j_gene: TRBJ2-1
abundance: NA
d_gene: TRBD2
len: 16
CDR3nt: TGTGCCAGCAGCCCTCTAGCGGGGGGACCGTACAATGAGCAGTTCTTC
CDR3aa: CASSPLAGGPYNEQFF

v_gene: TRBV6-1
j_gene: TRBJ1-1
abundance: NA
d_gene: NA
len: 12
CDR3nt: TGTGCCAGCAGTGAACAGAACACTGAAGCTTTCTTT
CDR3aa: CASSEQNTEAFF

v_gene: TRBV10-3
j_gene: TRBJ1-2
abundance: NA
d_gene: NA
len: 13
CDR3nt: TGTGCCATCAGTGAGACCCCAGAATATGGCTACACCTTC
CDR3aa: CAISETPEYGYTF

v_gene: TRBV6-5
j_gene: TRBJ1-4
abundance: NA
d_gene: TRBD1
len: 15
CDR3nt: TGTGCCAGCAGTCGACCCGGGACAGGGAATGAAAAACTGTTTTTT
CDR3aa: CASSRPGTGNEKLFF

v_gene: TRBV6-2/TRBV6-3
j_gene: TRBJ2-7
abundance: NA
d_gene: TRBD2
len: 14
CDR3nt: TGTGCCAGCAGTTATGGGACTAGAGCCAACGAGCAGTACTTC
CDR3aa: CASSYGTRANEQYF

v_gene: TRBV6-6
j_gene: TRBJ1-6
abundance: NA
d_gene: TRBD1
len: 13
CDR3nt: TGTGCCGCAAACTCCGGGACAGGGGACTCCCTCCACTTT
CDR3aa: CAANSGTGDSLHF

v_gene: TRBV28
j_gene: TRBJ2-2
abundance: NA
d_gene: NA
len: 14
CDR3nt: TGTGCCAGCAGTTTAAGGACAGTCACCGGGGAGCTGTTTTTT
CDR3aa: CASSLRTVTGELFF